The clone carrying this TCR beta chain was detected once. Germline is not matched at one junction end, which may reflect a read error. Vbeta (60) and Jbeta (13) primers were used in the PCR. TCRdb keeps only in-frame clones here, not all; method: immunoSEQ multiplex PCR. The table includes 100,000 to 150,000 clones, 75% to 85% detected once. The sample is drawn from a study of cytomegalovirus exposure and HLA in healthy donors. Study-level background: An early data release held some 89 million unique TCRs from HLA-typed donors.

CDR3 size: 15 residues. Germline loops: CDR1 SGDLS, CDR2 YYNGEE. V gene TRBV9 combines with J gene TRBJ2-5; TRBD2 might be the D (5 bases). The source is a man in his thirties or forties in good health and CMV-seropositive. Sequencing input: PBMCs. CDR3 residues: CASNVESSPRGTQYF. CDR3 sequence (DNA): TGTGCCAGCAACGTAGAATCTAGCCCTCGAGGGACCCAGTACTTC.